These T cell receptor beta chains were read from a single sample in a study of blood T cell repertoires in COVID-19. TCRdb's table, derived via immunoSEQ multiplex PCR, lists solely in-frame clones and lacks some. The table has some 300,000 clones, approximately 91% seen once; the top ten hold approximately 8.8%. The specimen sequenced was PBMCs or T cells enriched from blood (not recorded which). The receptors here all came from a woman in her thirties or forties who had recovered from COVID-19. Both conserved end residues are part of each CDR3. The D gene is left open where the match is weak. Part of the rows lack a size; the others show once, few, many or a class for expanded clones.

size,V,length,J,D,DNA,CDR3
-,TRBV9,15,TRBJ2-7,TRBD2,TGTGCCAGCAGCGTAGGGTCTAGCGGGGGGAACGAGCAGTACTTC,CASSVGSSGGNEQYF
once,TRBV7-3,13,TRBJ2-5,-,TGTGCCAGCAGCTTAATCCCGGAAGAGACCCAGTACTTC,CASSLIPEETQYF
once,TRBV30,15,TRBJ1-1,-,TGTGCCTGGAGGAGGATGGGGGGGTTGAACACTGAAGCTTTCTTT,CAWRRMGGLNTEAFF
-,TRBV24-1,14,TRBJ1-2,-,TGTGCCACCAGTGAAACGGACAATAACTATGGCTACACCTTC,CATSETDNNYGYTF
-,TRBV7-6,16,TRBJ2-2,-,TGTGCCAGCAGCTTAGGAATTTCAGGGAACACCGGGGAGCTGTTTTTT,CASSLGISGNTGELFF
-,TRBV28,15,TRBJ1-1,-,TGTGCCAGCAGTCTGGGTTCTTTGGGCGACACTGAAGCTTTCTTT,CASSLGSLGDTEAFF
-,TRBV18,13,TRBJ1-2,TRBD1,TGTGCCAGCTCCCCGACAGGGGGCTATGGCTACACCTTC,CASSPTGGYGYTF
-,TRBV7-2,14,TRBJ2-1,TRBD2,TGTGCCAGCAGCCCCGCTAGCGGGTGGCATGAGCAGTTCTTC,CASSPASGWHEQFF
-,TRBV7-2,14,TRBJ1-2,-,TGTGCCAGCAGCCCGGCGGGGGGATCCTATGGCTACACCTTC,CASSPAGGSYGYTF
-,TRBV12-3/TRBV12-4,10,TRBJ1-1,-,TGTGCCTCCCAGAGGAGTGAAGCTTTCTTT,CASQRSEAFF
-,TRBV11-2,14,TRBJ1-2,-,TGTGCCAGCAGCCGGGGTGGTACTAACTATGGCTACACCTTC,CASSRGGTNYGYTF
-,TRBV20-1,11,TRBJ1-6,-,TGCAGTGCTCAAGAGGATTCACCCCTCCACTTT,CSAQEDSPLHF
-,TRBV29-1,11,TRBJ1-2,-,TGCAGCGTTGAAGGATGGCCCGGCTACACCTTC,CSVEGWPGYTF
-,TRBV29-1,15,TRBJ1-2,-,TGCAGCGTTGGGGGAACAGGGAGGGCGGGCTATGGCTACACCTTC,CSVGGTGRAGYGYTF
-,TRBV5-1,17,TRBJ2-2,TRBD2,TGCGCCAGCAGCCCGCACCTCAAGCGGGGGGACACCGGGGAGCTGTTTTTT,CASSPHLKRGDTGELFF
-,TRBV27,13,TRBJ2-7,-,TGTGCCAGCAGCATAAGGGGCCTCTACGAGCAGTACTTC,CASSIRGLYEQYF
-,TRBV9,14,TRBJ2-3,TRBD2,TGTGCCAGCAGCGTAGCTAGCGGCGGTAATACGCAGTATTTT,CASSVASGGNTQYF
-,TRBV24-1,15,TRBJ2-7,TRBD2,TGTGCCACCACCCCTCCCCCTAGCGGGAGCTGGGAGCAGTACTTC,CATTPPPSGSWEQYF
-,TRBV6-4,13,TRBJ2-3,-,TGTGCCAGCAGTGAACAGTTCTTAGATACGCAGTATTTT,CASSEQFLDTQYF
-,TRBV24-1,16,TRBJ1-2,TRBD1,TGTGCCACCAGTGAAGGACAGGGGGTCGTTCCCGGGGGCTACACCTTC,CATSEGQGVVPGGYTF
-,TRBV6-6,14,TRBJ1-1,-,TGTGCCAGCAGTAGCAGGGGTCGGAACACTGAAGCTTTCTTT,CASSSRGRNTEAFF
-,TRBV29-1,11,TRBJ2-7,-,TGCAGCGTTGAAGTGGCTTTCGAGCAGTACTTC,CSVEVAFEQYF
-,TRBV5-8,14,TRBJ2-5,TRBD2,TGTGCCAGCAGCGGCGGGGCGGGGGGAGAGACCCAGTACTTC,CASSGGAGGETQYF
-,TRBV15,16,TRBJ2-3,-,TGTGCCACAGCCCAGGGGAGGGGGGGCAGCACAGATACGCAGTATTTT,CATAQGRGGSTDTQYF
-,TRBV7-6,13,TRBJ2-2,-,TGTGCCAGCTCCGCAGGGTGGGCCGGGGAGCTGTTTTTT,CASSAGWAGELFF
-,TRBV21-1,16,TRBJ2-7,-,TGTGCCAGCAGCAAAGGAGGCCAGGGGGCAAGATACGAGCAGTACTTC,CASSKGGQGARYEQYF
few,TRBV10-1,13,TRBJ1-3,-,TGCGCCTTCACGGGGGGCTCTGGAAACACCATATATTTT,CAFTGGSGNTIYF
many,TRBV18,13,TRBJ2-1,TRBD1,TGTGCCAGCAGAAGGACAGGGGACAATGAGCAGTTCTTC,CASRRTGDNEQFF